This TCR beta chain was identified during a study of blood T cell repertoires in COVID-19. Study at large: PBMCs, B-cell-depleted T cells, or T cells were the source of the cDNA or gDNA that made up the material.

Categorization into cohorts depended on clinical history that participants reported. Recovered participants had two consecutive negative NP/OP PCR tests, healthcare professional clearance, or symptom resolution. Under the authors' procedure: Reference gene primer amplification gave estimated nucleated cell counts. The protocol was immunoSEQ multiplex PCR, while the TCRdb copy is restricted to in-frame clones and leaves out a portion. V, J and clone size are those of that table, while D and trimming were read from the DNA. The table shows fewer than 350,000 clones, with approximately 85% occurring only once. This clone was found a few times. This CDR3 is built from 15 residues. CDR1 is SGDLS and CDR2 is YYNGEE in the germline V gene. V dropped 1 base and J dropped 2; count of bases not matched to a gene: 6.

The chain uses TRBV9 and TRBJ2-7; 7 bases map to TRBD1. The sequence came from a man younger than 40 who had recovered from COVID-19. The sequenced sample was PBMCs or T cells enriched from blood (not recorded which). The CDR3: CASSVRDSKTYEQYF. Written as DNA, the CDR3 is TGTGCCAGCAGCGTACGGGACAGCAAAACCTACGAGCAGTACTTC.